Presented here are 9 T cell receptor beta chains from one specimen sequenced in a study of vaccination and CD4 T cells after COVID-19. Their specific antigens are unknown. Oncomine TCR Beta short-read sequencing was applied to DNA from cultured CD4+ T cells. Scientists extracted genomic DNA from CD4+ T cells grown in culture. MiXCR, applied by TCRdb to the PCR reads, yields one record per CDR3 protein. The table shows roughly 10,000 distinct CDR3 sequences, with under 35% occurring only once. Indicated treatment: roughly 10-day PBMC culture with coronavirus spike peptide pools or control peptides (ViraFEST assay). CD4+ T-cell collection from the unexposed donor predated the COVID-19 pandemic (2011-2018). Input material: CD4+ T cells from blood, cultured in vitro. These receptors were collected from a human donor in good health.

The chain joins TRBV2 to TRBJ2-3, with D perhaps assigned TRBD1 or TRBD2 (5 bases each). The germline gives CDR1 SNHLY, CDR2 FYNNEI. CDR3 length equals 17 residues. V was cut by 8 bases and J by 1 base, with 22 bases left in between. The CDR3: CASCRQNPRAGTDTQYF. CDR3 nucleotides: TGTGCCAGCTGTCGACAGAACCCGAGGGCTGGCACAGATACGCAGTATTTT.

This clonotype showed up just a few times. The chain couples TRBV6-2 or TRBV6-3 to TRBJ1-2; no reliable D call. Trimming removed 2 bases at V and 7 bases at J, with 11 bases between. The CDR3 runs to 13 residues. CDR1 and CDR2 from the germline V gene are MNHEY and SVGEGT. This chain's CDR3 is CASSYLYSIGYTF. The DNA for the CDR3 is TGTGCCAGCAGTTACCTTTATTCAATTGGCTACACCTTC.

The chain recombines TRBV28 with TRBJ2-3, with D maybe TRBD2 (5 bases). Between the trimmed V and J ends, which lost 11 bases and 5 bases, there was a span of 11 bases. This CDR3 has 11 amino acids. Germline V gene lookup returns CDR1 MDHEN and CDR2 SYDVKM. The CDR3 region is CAVLEGDTQYF. CDR3 bases: TGTGCCGTTCTTGAGGGAGATACGCAGTATTTT.

The V gene is TRBV21-1, the J gene TRBJ2-3; the table's D call, TRBD1, has no DNA check behind it. TRBV21-1 is classified as a pseudogene. This CDR3 spans 12 amino acids. CDR3 in amino acids: CARDPVRDTQYF. The CDR3, as DNA: TGTGCCAGAGACCCGGTAAGAGATACGCAGTATTTT.

J is TRBJ1-2 and V is TRBV4-3; D unresolved. V lost 1 base and J 3 bases, leaving 24 bases between the germline ends. From germline, CDR1 is LGHNA and CDR2 YSLEER. The CDR3 consists of 19 residues. The CDR3 reads CASSQAVTAQRNLDYGYTF. DNA of the CDR3: TGCGCCAGCAGCCAAGCCGTCACGGCTCAGCGAAACCTAGACTATGGCTACACCTTC.

For this clonotype: One junction end disagrees with the germline gene, perhaps due to a read error. The chain recombines TRBV19 with TRBJ2-1, with 7 bases fitting TRBD2. CDR1 is LNHDA and CDR2 is SQIVND in the germline V gene (reference sequence). The CDR3 is made up of 15 amino acids. The CDR3 here is CASRIAGLSYNEQFF. The CDR3 DNA is TGTGCCAGTAGGATAGCGGGCCTATCCTACAATGAGCAGTTCTTC.

This clonotype counts as medium-sized. This sequence joins TRBV27 and TRBJ1-2; D is perhaps TRBD1 (6 bases). The CDR3 covers 15 residues. V was pared by 0 bases and J by 3 bases, with 11 bases between. CDR1 is MNHEY and CDR2 is SMNVEV in the germline V gene (reference sequence). CDR3 region: CASSLSPGVDYGYTF. DNA of the CDR3: TGTGCCAGCAGTTTATCCCCAGGGGTGGACTATGGCTACACCTTC.

This clonotype was seen a few times. The chain's CDR3 is CASRILQQGSTEAFF. As DNA, the CDR3 is TGTGCCAGCAGAATATTACAACAGGGGAGCACTGAAGCTTTCTTT. This chain connects TRBV27 to TRBJ1-1; 7 positions match TRBD1. V was clipped by 6 bases and J by 4 bases; unmatched bases: 11. CDR3 length: 15 amino acids. CDR1 is MNHEY, CDR2 SMNVEV, per germline (reference sequence).

The chain combines TRBV7-9 with TRBJ1-4; D is undetermined. V lost 5 bases, J lost 8 bases, and 12 bases lay in between. CDR3 length equals 13 residues. Germline CDR1 SEHNR, CDR2 FQNEAQ (reference sequence). CDR3 in DNA: TGTGCCAGCAGCCCACCCCAACCCGAAAAACTGTTTTTT. It translates to CASSPPQPEKLFF. The variable domain in full, with the rest retrieved from reference TRBV7-9 and TRBJ1-4, is DTGVSQNPRHKITKRGQNVTFRCDPISEHNRLYWYRQTLGQGPEFLTYFQNEAQLEKSRLLSDRFSAERPKGSFSTLEIQRTEQGDSAMYLCASSPPQPEKLFFGSGTQLSVL.